The entry that follows covers one T cell receptor (beta chain) sequence. No antigen is known for it. This entry is derived from a study of T cell repertoires in cytomegalovirus infection. Looking at the study overall: An indication of both CMV infection and matching HLA type came from public TCR beta signatures. Study outcomes and limitations: CMV-specific HLA-C-restricted TCR beta clonotypes dominated the ex vivo response. Accumulated public TCR beta family frequency recognized individuals carrying CMV together with the relevant HLA.

TCRdb passed the reads through MiXCR, listing each CDR3 protein once. The data hold about 360,000 distinct CDR3 sequences, with 15% to 20% observed a single time. CDR3 length: 15 residues. The V end lost 6 bases, the J end lost 3 bases, and 17 bases lay between the germline ends. The chain joins TRBV12-3 or TRBV12-4 to TRBJ1-2; D remains ambiguous. The receptor's source is a human donor in good health (CMV status not recorded). Some clones in this sample may be carry-over from other donors' samples. The sequenced sample was PBMCs. The CDR3 nucleotides are TGTGCCAGCAGCAAAACGGTCGGTTATCACTATGGCTACACCTTC. Protein sequence: CASSKTVGYHYGYTF.